Sequencing of this TCR beta chain was carried out in a study of blood T cells in healthy people across ages. Overall study findings and caveats: Fewer expanded clones and more diversity marked long-lived versus aged donors.

It was roughly 10 milliliters of peripheral blood that were drawn from each donor. The sample holds a few counts of this clonotype. The antigen is undetermined. Combining a sample-barcoded 5' primer with a J-beta primer mix, a second PCR ran for roughly 6 to 12 cycles. One entry per CDR3 protein results from TCRdb running MiXCR on the 5' RACE reads. The sample shows approximately 1.5 million distinct CDR3 sequences, 40% to 45% of them seen only once. V lost 2 bases to trimming and J lost 10 bases, with 5 bases between them. The CDR3 totals 10 residues. The chain combines TRBV12-3 or TRBV12-4 with TRBJ1-1, with D unresolved. The sequencing sample was made of blood. This TCR was recovered from a young woman in good health. In nucleotides, the CDR3 is TGTGCCAGCAGTTTATACCCAGCTTTCTTT. The encoded protein is CASSLYPAFF.